The 32 T cell receptor beta chains reported below all come from one sample, sequenced in a study of graft-versus-host responses after intestinal transplantation. These receptors are not linked to any known antigen. The assay was immunoSEQ multiplex PCR, and TCRdb's table has in-frame clones only and misses some. The sample lists around 100,000 clones; approximately 84% were seen once. The sample was unstimulated CD4+ T cells sorted from spleen or lymph node cells, taken before transplant. Receptors originate from a human donor who was the organ donor for an intestinal transplant.

The rearrangement joins TRBV5-1 to TRBJ2-1; no clear D. Trimming removed 0 bases from V and 1 base from J, with 11 bases in between. Germline assignment: CDR1 SGHRS and CDR2 YFSETQ. This CDR3 has 16 residues. This CDR3 is CASSLDMPVSYNEQFF. The CDR3, as DNA: TGCGCCAGCAGCTTGGATATGCCCGTGTCCTACAATGAGCAGTTCTTC.

The chain has TRBV6-6 and TRBJ1-1; D gene ambiguous. The V gene's germline CDR1 is MNHNY and CDR2 SVGAGI (reference sequence). Trimming pared 2 bases from V and 1 base from J, leaving 8 bases between. The CDR3 runs 14 residues. In DNA, the CDR3 is TGTGCCAGCAGTTACAGCAGACAGAACACTGAAGCTTTCTTT. Translation: CASSYSRQNTEAFF.

V gene TRBV4-2 combines with J gene TRBJ2-3, with D possibly being TRBD2 (6 bases). The germline CDR1 and CDR2 sequences are LGHNA and YNFKEQ. The CDR3 runs to 16 residues. The ends were cut back, 1 base at V and 4 bases at J, with 15 bases in the middle. CDR3 DNA: TGTGCCAGCAGCCAAGCGGGGCCTAGCGACTCAGATACGCAGTATTTT. It is translated as CASSQAGPSDSDTQYF.

This rearrangement joins TRBV18 to TRBJ2-3; D possibly corresponds to TRBD1 (5 bases). Germline CDR1 is KGHSH and CDR2 is LQKENI. There are 16 residues in the CDR3. Between the trimmed V and J ends, which lost 6 bases and 2 bases, there was a span of 18 bases. As DNA, the CDR3 is TGTGCCAGCTCCCTCCTCGGACACGACTTCACAGATACGCAGTATTTT. Protein sequence: CASSLLGHDFTDTQYF.

In this sample, this clone turned up a few times. This chain connects TRBV7-9 to TRBJ1-4; D unclear. The V and J ends lost 1 base and 0 bases respectively, with 12 bases between them. The CDR3 spans 17 residues. The germline V gene has CDR1 SEHNR and CDR2 FQNEAQ (reference sequence). The CDR3 DNA sequence: TGTGCCAGCAGCTTAGAGCCAGGAGCCTCAACTAATGAAAAACTGTTTTTT. Translating gives CASSLEPGASTNEKLFF.

The chain has TRBV7-3 and TRBJ2-2; 7 nucleotides match TRBD2. This CDR3 is 16 amino acids long. V shed 1 base, J shed 4 bases, and the junction held 6 bases outside the gene matches. Germline assignment: CDR1 SGHTA and CDR2 FQGTGA. The CDR3 here is CASSLSGGFLTGELFF. As DNA, the CDR3 is TGTGCCAGCAGCTTAAGCGGGGGATTCCTCACCGGGGAGCTGTTTTTT.

V is TRBV27 and J is TRBJ2-7, with D possibly matching TRBD1 (5 bases). V shed 3 bases and J shed 0 bases, with 9 bases lying between them. Germline values: CDR1 MNHEY, CDR2 SMNVEV (reference sequence). This CDR3 has 14 residues. CDR3 sequence (DNA): TGTGCCAGCAGTTTGAACAGGCCCTCCTACGAGCAGTACTTC. This gives the protein CASSLNRPSYEQYF.

The rearrangement joins TRBV5-1 to TRBJ1-6, with D possibly matching TRBD1 (5 bases). This CDR3 has 16 amino acids. The V end was cut by 2 bases, the J end by 9 bases, with 18 bases between. In germline, CDR1 is SGHRS, CDR2 YFSETQ. CDR3 in amino acids: CASSLSAMGVTSPLHF. The CDR3 coding sequence is TGCGCCAGCAGCTTATCCGCGATGGGGGTTACTTCACCCCTCCACTTT.

The chain carries TRBV5-6 and TRBJ1-5; D is undetermined. Germline loops: CDR1 SGHDT, CDR2 YYEEEE. The CDR3 contains 16 residues. Trimming pared 4 bases from V and 6 bases from J, leaving 20 bases between. Written as DNA, the CDR3 is TGTGCCAGCAGCCAAGGCGGGGTTTATGGATCTCAGCCCCAGCATTTT. Its protein is CASSQGGVYGSQPQHF.

The chain couples TRBV6-1 to TRBJ1-2; 8 bases are a match to TRBD1. This CDR3 region has 15 residues. The germline gives CDR1 MNHNS, CDR2 SASEGT. After removal of 4 bases from V and 9 bases from J, the junction contained 13 bases not matched to a gene. CDR3 DNA sequence: TGTGCCAGCAGTGCTGTAGGACAGGGAGAAAGAAGCTACACCTTC. It encodes CASSAVGQGERSYTF.

This sequence joins TRBV30 and TRBJ2-5; D is perhaps TRBD1 (7 bases). Germline V CDR1 and CDR2: GTSNPN, SVGIG (reference sequence). This CDR3 comprises 13 residues. Trimming took 5 bases from V and 5 from J, leaving 15 bases between them. CDR3 nucleotide sequence: TGTGCCTGGGCACGGAGGGGGCGCGAGACCCAGTACTTC. Translating gives CAWARRGRETQYF.

This chain joins TRBV18 and TRBJ1-1; unclear D gene. Germline V gene lookup returns CDR1 KGHSH and CDR2 LQKENI. The CDR3 contains 11 residues. Between the trimmed V and J ends, which lost 6 bases and 7 bases, there was a span of 9 bases. CDR3 in DNA: TGTGCCAGCTCTCGGGAAGGTGAAGCTTTCTTT. Translated, it gives CASSREGEAFF.

The chain recombines TRBV13 with TRBJ2-7; possibly TRBD1 for D (6 bases). V was trimmed by 4 bases and J by 5 bases, leaving 15 bases between them. CDR3 size: 14 residues. Germline V CDR1 and CDR2: PRHDT, FYEKMQ (reference sequence). In DNA, the CDR3 is TGTGCCAGCAGCTCACTAATACAGGGCCACGAGCAGTACTTC. This codes for CASSSLIQGHEQYF.

The rearrangement joins TRBV10-2 to TRBJ2-2, with 8 nucleotides matching TRBD1. The CDR3 spans 16 residues. Germline CDR1 reads WSHSY; CDR2 reads SAAADI. V shed 8 bases and J 2 bases; nucleotides not matched to a gene: 10. CDR3: CASASQGAANTGELFF. Here the CDR3 DNA reads TGCGCCAGCGCGTCGCAGGGGGCCGCTAACACCGGGGAGCTGTTTTTT.

This clone was seen a handful of times. The chain has TRBV5-6 and TRBJ2-5, with D uncertain. CDR3 length: 15 amino acids. Germline V gene sequence: CDR1 SGHDT, CDR2 YYEEEE. Between the trimmed V and J ends, which lost 0 bases and 7 bases, there was a span of 16 bases. CDR3 in DNA: TGTGCCAGCAGCTTGGGCAGGATTTGGACCGGGACCCAGTACTTC. Its protein product is CASSLGRIWTGTQYF.

V is TRBV6-5 and J is TRBJ2-2, with D unclear. The CDR3 covers 15 residues. Germline CDR1 and CDR2: MNHEY and SVGAGI. Trimming stripped 0 bases from V and 2 bases from J, with 7 bases between. The CDR3 loop is CASSYSSGNTGELFF. In DNA form, the CDR3 reads TGTGCCAGCAGTTACTCGAGTGGAAACACCGGGGAGCTGTTTTTT.

The rearrangement links TRBV19 to TRBJ2-1, with 9 bases lining up with TRBD2. Germline V gives CDR1 LNHDA, CDR2 SQIVND (reference sequence). V lost 6 bases and J lost 8; bases outside the gene matches: 11. The CDR3 loop spans 15 amino acids. The CDR3 is CASRSQLAGSHEQFF. CDR3 nucleotide sequence: TGTGCCAGTAGATCCCAGCTAGCGGGGAGCCATGAGCAGTTCTTC.

V is TRBV5-1 and J is TRBJ1-1; 8 bases match TRBD1. With 0 bases clipped from V and 6 bases from J, the junction kept 7 bases outside the gene matches. Germline V gene sequence: CDR1 SGHRS, CDR2 YFSETQ. The CDR3 is 15 residues long. The CDR3 nucleotides read TGCGCCAGCAGCTTGGAACCAGGGGGCACAGCTGAAGCTTTCTTT. Its translation: CASSLEPGGTAEAFF. Full variable domain (rest looked up from reference TRBV5-1 and TRBJ1-1): KAGVTQTPRYLIKTRGQQVTLSCSPISGHRSVSWYQQTPGQGLQFLFEYFSETQRNKGNFPGRFSGRQFSNSRSEMNVSTLELGDSALYLCASSLEPGGTAEAFFGQGTRLTVV.

J is TRBJ2-5 and V is TRBV9; D is unresolved. The CDR3 loop spans 15 amino acids. With 1 base removed from V and 5 bases from J, the gap between germline ends came to 15 bases. CDR1 is SGDLS, CDR2 YYNGEE, per germline. CDR3 residues: CASSVKETHRETQYF. The CDR3 bases are TGTGCCAGCAGCGTAAAAGAGACTCACCGGGAGACCCAGTACTTC.

The rearrangement links TRBV6-5 to TRBJ2-7, with D perhaps matching TRBD2 (6 bases). Germline-derived CDR1 and CDR2 are MNHEY and SVGAGI. CDR3 length: 11 amino acids. Trimming cost V 8 bases and J 4 bases, with 9 bases left between them. CDR3 in DNA: TGTGCCAGCGGTGGGGGGTACGAGCAGTACTTC. Protein: CASGGGYEQYF.

This clone was seen only once. In DNA form, the CDR3 reads TGTGCCAGCAGTATACCCGGGACTACTCCCTACAATGAGCAGTTCTTC. Protein: CASSIPGTTPYNEQFF. This chain links TRBV28 with TRBJ2-1; 7 nucleotides align to TRBD2. Per germline, CDR1 MDHEN and CDR2 SYDVKM. CDR3 length: 16 residues. The V and J ends lost 5 bases and 2 bases, in that order; junction bases with no gene match: 9. The complete variable domain, with remaining parts taken from reference TRBV28 and TRBJ2-1, reads DVKVTQSSRYLVKRTGEKVFLECVQDMDHENMFWYRQDPGLGLRLIYFSYDVKMKEKGDIPEGYSVSREKKERFSLILESASTNQTSMYLCASSIPGTTPYNEQFFGPGTRLTVL.

J is TRBJ2-3 and V is TRBV5-4, with TRBD2 identical over 13 bases. Germline CDR1 SGHNT, CDR2 YYREEE (reference sequence). V lost 4 bases and J lost 5; bases outside the gene matches: 10. This CDR3 has 17 residues. The CDR3: CASSTRTSGGDKDTQYF. Written as DNA, the CDR3 is TGTGCCAGCAGCACACGAACTAGCGGGGGGGATAAAGATACGCAGTATTTT.

This CDR3 is CASSPGTGYTEAFF. The CDR3 DNA reads as TGTGCCAGCTCACCCGGGACAGGTTACACTGAAGCTTTCTTT. The chain is built from TRBV18 and TRBJ1-1, with 8 bases identical to TRBD1. After removal of 3 bases from V and 3 bases from J, the junction contained 3 bases not matched to a gene. CDR1 KGHSH and CDR2 LQKENI come from the germline V gene. This CDR3 spans 14 amino acids.

This clone was detected only once. The V gene is TRBV19, the J gene TRBJ1-2; TRBD1 might be the D (6 bases). This CDR3 is 12 amino acids long. V was trimmed by 7 bases and J by 5 bases, leaving 11 bases between them. Germline assignment: CDR1 LNHDA and CDR2 SQIVND (reference sequence). CDR3 DNA sequence: TGTGCCAGTACAGGGGACCGGTATGGCTACACCTTC. It yields the protein CASTGDRYGYTF.

The chain carries TRBV18 and TRBJ1-1, with a weak D call TRBD1 (5 bases). Between the trimmed V and J ends, which lost 3 bases and 3 bases, there was a span of 11 bases. Germline V gene data show CDR1 as KGHSH and CDR2 as LQKENI. The CDR3 totals 14 residues. CDR3 nucleotide sequence: TGTGCCAGCTCACCGCTACGGGGGGACACTGAAGCTTTCTTT. Its protein is CASSPLRGDTEAFF.

The chain combines TRBV6-5 with TRBJ1-6, with 7 nucleotides matching TRBD1. In germline, CDR1 is MNHEY, CDR2 SVGAGI. This CDR3 has 13 amino acids. The V segment lost 8 bases and the J segment 7 bases; nucleotides outside the gene matches: 5. The CDR3 is CASVTGENSPLHF. In nucleotides, the CDR3 is TGTGCCAGCGTTACAGGGGAAAATTCACCCCTCCACTTT.

The genes are TRBV5-1 and TRBJ2-1; D may be TRBD1 (5 bases). V lost 2 bases, J lost 7 bases, and 13 bases lay in between. This CDR3 comprises 14 residues. Germline V CDR1 and CDR2: SGHRS, YFSETQ. The CDR3 is CASSFTTGRNEQFF. The CDR3 DNA reads TGCGCCAGCAGCTTCACAACAGGTAGAAATGAGCAGTTCTTC.

This chain joins TRBV7-2 and TRBJ2-2; TRBD2 aligns across 8 bases. Trimming took 2 bases from V and 6 from J; bases not matched to a gene: 8. The CDR3 has 16 residues. Germline CDR1 SGHTA, CDR2 FQGNSA. For the CDR3, the DNA is TGTGCCAGCAGCTTAAGGGTCGGGGGGGCCCCCGGGGAGCTGTTTTTT. It is translated as CASSLRVGGAPGELFF.

This chain uses TRBV30 with TRBJ2-3; D may be TRBD1 or TRBD2 (6 bases each). Germline V gives CDR1 GTSNPN, CDR2 SVGIG (reference sequence). The V end was cut by 0 bases, the J end by 1 base, with 14 bases between. This CDR3 is 16 amino acids long. CDR3 residues: CAWSVRTGGGTDTQYF. CDR3 sequence (DNA): TGTGCCTGGAGTGTACGTACCGGGGGCGGCACAGATACGCAGTATTTT.

Comment on this clone: Other DNA sequences within the sample encode an identical CDR3. The rearrangement joins TRBV20-1 to TRBJ2-5; D remains unclear. Germline-derived CDR1 and CDR2 are DFQATT and SNEGSKA (reference sequence). V shed 5 bases and J shed 4 bases, with 5 bases lying between them. The CDR3 is made up of 10 amino acids. CDR3: CSARRETQYF. As DNA, the CDR3 is TGCAGTGCTCGAAGAGAGACCCAGTACTTC.

The chain has TRBV5-1 and TRBJ2-3, with D uncertain. The germline CDR1 and CDR2 sequences are SGHRS and YFSETQ. Trimming left V 3 bases short and J 0 bases short, with 14 bases between. The length of the CDR3 is 16 residues. CDR3 DNA: TGCGCCAGCAGCTCACGAAGCAAGGGAAGCACAGATACGCAGTATTTT. Translating gives CASSSRSKGSTDTQYF.

This chain uses TRBV6-5 with TRBJ1-1; unclear D gene. The CDR3 is 14 residues long. V lost 6 bases, J lost 4 bases, and 15 bases lay in between. The germline gives CDR1 MNHEY, CDR2 SVGAGI. The CDR3 spells CASRLRRSITEAFF. The CDR3, as DNA: TGTGCCAGCAGGCTACGTCGGAGTATCACTGAAGCTTTCTTT.